What follows is one T cell receptor (beta chain) and its context. This CDR3 is built from 15 residues. The germline V gene encodes CDR1 SGHDT and CDR2 YYEEEE. Between the trimmed V and J ends, which lost 4 bases and 0 bases, there was a span of 8 bases. In the authors' methods: Amplification of reference gene primers was used by the study to estimate nucleated cell counts. Sequencing used immunoSEQ multiplex PCR; TCRdb keeps in-frame clones, though not all of them. Clone size and the V and J calls come from that table; the DNA yielded D and trimming. The sample contains about 83,000 clones, about 86% of which appear only once. These data come from a study of blood T cell repertoires in COVID-19. Study-wide context: In each case, the material was cDNA or gDNA derived from T cells, B-cell-depleted T cells, or PBMCs.

This receptor was obtained from a woman older than 75 in a cohort sampled during active or convalescent COVID-19. The chain is built from TRBV5-6 and TRBJ2-6, with D perhaps TRBD2 (5 bases). Sequenced material: peripheral blood. CDR3 region: CASSPAGSGANVLTF. CDR3 coding DNA: TGTGCCAGCAGCCCGGCGGGCTCTGGGGCCAACGTCCTGACTTTC.